The 27 T cell receptor beta chains given below trace back to one sample, sequenced in a study of blood T cell repertoires in COVID-19. This table comes from immunoSEQ multiplex PCR, and its TCRdb copy is limited to in-frame clones, with some not included. This sample has around 97,000 clones; roughly 82% occur once, and the top ten carry 12%. Sequenced: peripheral blood. The origin of the receptors is a human donor in a cohort sampled during active COVID-19.

This clone was picked up a small number of times. The chain recombines TRBV5-6 with TRBJ1-1; D is uncertain. V lost 3 bases, J lost 8 bases, and 17 bases lay in between. CDR3 length: 14 residues. Germline CDR1 is SGHDT and CDR2 is YYEEEE. The CDR3 reads CASSSRHLRREAFF. In DNA, the CDR3 is TGTGCCAGCAGCTCCCGACACCTCCGGCGAGAAGCTTTCTTT.

The genes are TRBV5-3 and TRBJ1-3; the match to TRBD1 covers 8 bases. TRBV5-3 is filed as an ORF, its function uncertain. V was pared by 2 bases and J by 3 bases, with 7 bases of the junction left unmatched. The CDR3 extends over 16 amino acids. CDR3 nucleotides: TGTGCCAGAAGCTTTGAAGGGACAGGCAGTGGAAACACCATATATTTT. Its translation is CARSFEGTGSGNTIYF.

The rearrangement uses TRBV3-1 (or the pseudogene TRBV3-2) and TRBJ1-1; a weak D match, TRBD1 (6 bases). The CDR3 length is 15 residues. V gave up 3 bases and J gave up 0 bases, with 11 bases separating them. Germline loops: CDR1 LGHDT, CDR2 YNNKEL (reference sequence). This CDR3 reads CASSHRDRMNTEAFF. The CDR3 nucleotides read TGTGCCAGCAGCCATCGTGACAGGATGAACACTGAAGCTTTCTTT.

The chain joins TRBV7-3 to TRBJ2-1; 12 bases agree with TRBD2. Germline loops: CDR1 SGHTA, CDR2 FQGTGA. The CDR3 runs to 17 residues. Germline trimming cut 5 bases from V and 7 bases from J; bases unmatched to any gene: 12. The DNA of the CDR3 is TGTGCCAGCAGCCCGCGGATAGGACTAGCGGGGAATAATGAGCAGTTCTTC. It encodes CASSPRIGLAGNNEQFF.

The chain joins TRBV10-2 to TRBJ1-5; D is perhaps TRBD1 (5 bases). Germline V CDR1 and CDR2: WSHSY, SAAADI. V lost 8 bases and J lost 5, with 10 bases in between. The CDR3 sequence is 12 residues long. The CDR3 sequence is CASAQGDQPQHF. The CDR3 DNA sequence: TGCGCCAGCGCGCAAGGGGATCAGCCCCAGCATTTT.

The chain combines TRBV7-8 with TRBJ1-5; D perhaps matches TRBD1 (5 bases). The ends were cut back, 5 bases at V and 6 bases at J, with 14 bases in the middle. Germline CDR1 SGHVS, CDR2 FQNEAQ. The CDR3 covers 14 residues. As DNA, the CDR3 is TGTGCCAGCAGCGCCGAACAGGTCGGTCAGCCCCAGCATTTT. Translated, it gives CASSAEQVGQPQHF. The variable domain in full, completed from reference TRBV7-8 and TRBJ1-5, reads GAGVSQSPRYKVAKRGQDVALRCDPISGHVSLFWYQQALGQGPEFLTYFQNEAQLDKSGLPSDRFFAERPEGSVSTLKIQRTQQEDSAVYLCASSAEQVGQPQHFGDGTRLSIL.

This clone showed up just once. The chain joins TRBV9 to TRBJ2-7, with TRBD2 identical over 7 bases. The CDR3 contains 15 residues. CDR1 is SGDLS and CDR2 is YYNGEE in the germline V gene. Trimming at V came to 3 bases and at J to 2 bases, leaving 8 bases not matched to a gene. The DNA of the CDR3 is TGTGCCAGCAGCGCCCTCGTGGGGGGGACCTACGAGCAGTACTTC. Amino acid sequence: CASSALVGGTYEQYF.

The rearrangement uses TRBV5-1 and TRBJ2-6; TRBD2 is a possible D gene (6 bases). CDR1 is SGHRS, CDR2 YFSETQ, per germline. The CDR3 is made up of 15 amino acids. With 7 bases removed from V and 2 bases from J, the gap between germline ends came to 13 bases. CDR3 residues: CASGREPAGANVLTF. DNA for the CDR3: TGCGCCAGCGGACGGGAGCCGGCTGGGGCCAACGTCCTGACTTTC.

The chain uses TRBV3-1 (or the pseudogene TRBV3-2) and TRBJ2-3, with D maybe TRBD2 (5 bases). V was shortened by 2 bases and J by 2 bases, with 20 bases between the two germline ends. The CDR3 spans 18 residues. Per germline, CDR1 LGHDT and CDR2 YNNKEL (reference sequence). Here the CDR3 DNA reads TGTGCCAGCAGCCAATTATTCCTAGCAGCTGTCGACACAGATACGCAGTATTTT. Translating gives CASSQLFLAAVDTDTQYF.

The gene calls are TRBV5-4 and TRBJ2-2; a possible D gene is TRBD1 (6 bases). Per the germline V gene, CDR1 is SGHNT and CDR2 is YYREEE (reference sequence). The CDR3 totals 15 residues. V lost 2 bases to trimming and J lost 4 bases, with 12 bases between them. Here the CDR3 DNA reads TGTGCCAGCAGCTTAGACAGGTTACGCACCGGGGAGCTGTTTTTT. Protein product: CASSLDRLRTGELFF.

The gene calls are TRBV5-1 and TRBJ2-5; TRBD2 matches at 9 bases. The CDR3 spans 16 residues. Germline V gives CDR1 SGHRS, CDR2 YFSETQ. The V gene end was trimmed by 4 bases and the J gene end by 4 bases; junction bases not matched to a gene: 11. DNA of the CDR3: TGCGCCAGCAGCACCATAGCGGGGGCCCTCGGAGAGACCCAGTACTTC. Encoded protein: CASSTIAGALGETQYF.

The CDR3 DNA reads TGTGCCAGCAGCCCCCGGACGGGGGAAAAACTGTTTTTT. It is translated as CASSPRTGEKLFF. This chain joins TRBV7-9 and TRBJ1-4; D unresolved. Germline V gives CDR1 SEHNR, CDR2 FQNEAQ (reference sequence). The CDR3 has 13 residues. V was pared by 5 bases and J by 8 bases, with 12 bases between.

V gene TRBV7-3 combines with J gene TRBJ2-1, with D possibly being TRBD2 (7 bases). The germline CDR1 and CDR2 sequences are SGHTA and FQGTGA. This CDR3 has 15 amino acids. Trimming left V 5 bases short and J 3 bases short, with 14 bases between. The DNA for the CDR3 is TGTGCCAGCAGCGCACGGGGGGCGGGCTACAATGAGCAGTTCTTC. Its translation: CASSARGAGYNEQFF.

The chain uses TRBV5-6 and TRBJ2-5, with 7 bases fitting TRBD2. The germline V gene encodes CDR1 SGHDT and CDR2 YYEEEE. Trimming took 3 bases from V and 6 from J; bases not matched to a gene: 5. The CDR3 has 13 residues. Here the CDR3 DNA reads TGTGCCAGCAGCTGGGGGGGAGAGAAGACCCAGTACTTC. Its protein product is CASSWGGEKTQYF.

The V call is TRBV19, the J call TRBJ1-5, with D perhaps TRBD1 (5 bases). Germline CDR1 LNHDA, CDR2 SQIVND (reference sequence). This CDR3 region has 15 residues. Trimming took 5 bases from V and 11 from J, leaving 22 bases between them. The CDR3 is CASSPPGRGRLAQHF. The CDR3 DNA reads TGTGCCAGTAGTCCCCCCGGGAGGGGCCGGTTGGCCCAGCATTTT. The full variable domain, its missing parts supplied by reference TRBV19 and TRBJ1-5, is DGGITQSPKYLFRKEGQNVTLSCEQNLNHDAMYWYRQDPGQGLRLIYYSQIVNDFQKGDIAEGYSVSREKKESFPLTVTSAQKNPTAFYLCASSPPGRGRLAQHFGDGTRLSIL.

This chain links TRBV12-3 or TRBV12-4 with TRBJ2-2; D unresolved. V lost 6 bases, J lost 5 bases, and 10 bases lay in between. The CDR3 runs to 13 residues. CDR3 DNA sequence: TGTGCCAGCAGCCGCACTGAGACCGGGGAGCTGTTTTTT. This encodes CASSRTETGELFF.

This clone has just one count. Here the CDR3 DNA reads TGTGCCAGCAGCTTAGCGGGGCAGGATGTGAATGGCTACACCTTC. This codes for CASSLAGQDVNGYTF. The V gene is TRBV7-9, the J gene TRBJ1-2; D is perhaps TRBD1 (5 bases). V lost 0 bases and J 6 bases, leaving 14 bases between the germline ends. CDR1 is SEHNR, CDR2 FQNEAQ, per germline (reference sequence). The CDR3 length is 15 residues.

This clone was detected only once. The V gene is TRBV5-1, the J gene TRBJ1-1; D remains ambiguous. The ends were cut back, 0 bases at V and 2 bases at J, with 11 bases in the middle. The germline V gene encodes CDR1 SGHRS and CDR2 YFSETQ. The CDR3 runs 15 residues. CDR3 in DNA: TGCGCCAGCAGCTTGGTTCTGTCAGGAAACACTGAAGCTTTCTTT. This encodes CASSLVLSGNTEAFF.

This clone was counted a single time. V and J are TRBV6-5 and TRBJ1-2; a weak D match, TRBD1 (5 bases). The CDR3 is 15 residues long. The V gene lost 2 bases and the J gene lost 7 bases, with 17 bases spanning the gap. Germline CDR1 and CDR2: MNHEY and SVGAGI. CDR3 protein: CASSYGGRGYPGYTF. The CDR3 coding sequence is TGTGCCAGCAGTTACGGTGGCCGGGGGTATCCTGGCTACACCTTC.

This sequence joins TRBV18 and TRBJ1-6; D is unresolved. Germline CDR1 and CDR2: KGHSH and LQKENI. V lost 2 bases to trimming and J lost 5 bases, with 16 bases between them. The CDR3 is made up of 17 amino acids. CDR3 region: CASSPGGLGQNNSPLHF. Written as DNA, the CDR3 is TGTGCCAGCTCACCAGGTGGACTCGGGCAGAATAATTCACCCCTCCACTTT.

The chain employs TRBV20-1 and TRBJ1-2; 9 bases line up with TRBD1. V shed 3 bases and J 5 bases; nucleotides not matched to a gene: 13. CDR1 and CDR2 (germline): DFQATT, SNEGSKA (reference sequence). This CDR3 is built from 16 residues. The CDR3 sequence: CSASPPGAGTGYGYTF. CDR3 in DNA: TGCAGTGCTAGTCCCCCTGGGGCCGGGACAGGGTATGGCTACACCTTC.

The rearrangement joins TRBV12-3 or TRBV12-4 to TRBJ1-5, with no clear D. This CDR3 region has 13 residues. V lost 3 bases and J 11 bases, leaving 14 bases between the germline ends. The DNA of the CDR3 is TGTGCCAGCAGTTTTCTTTCGGTACTGGCCCAGCATTTT. This encodes CASSFLSVLAQHF.

Notes on this clone: Compared with germline, one end of the junction differs, possibly owing to a read error. Here the CDR3 reads CASSLPPGHLF. DNA of the CDR3: TGTGCCAGCAGCTTGCCCCCGGGACATCTTTTC. The chain is built from TRBV5-5 and TRBJ1-2; TRBD1 might be the D (6 bases). The CDR3 loop spans 11 amino acids. The germline gives CDR1 SGHKS, CDR2 YYEKEE (reference sequence).

This clone turned up a few times. This chain joins TRBV5-1 and TRBJ1-2; the D is unclear. The CDR3 spans 13 residues. CDR1 and CDR2 (germline): SGHRS, YFSETQ. The V gene lost 0 bases and the J gene lost 5 bases, with 8 bases spanning the gap. CDR3 in amino acids: CASSLDSTYGYTF. CDR3 in DNA: TGCGCCAGCAGCTTGGACAGCACATATGGCTACACCTTC.

The chain joins TRBV6-6 to TRBJ1-2; D might be TRBD1 (6 bases). Trimming removed 2 bases from V and 8 bases from J, with 12 bases in between. The germline CDR1 and CDR2 sequences are MNHNY and SVGAGI (reference sequence). The CDR3 sequence is 13 residues long. CDR3 protein: CASSYGGRGGYTF. CDR3 nucleotides: TGTGCCAGCAGTTACGGGGGGCGGGGGGGCTACACCTTC.

The chain is built from TRBV7-2 and TRBJ2-7; D not resolved. This CDR3 spans 13 amino acids. Germline loops: CDR1 SGHTA, CDR2 FQGNSA. The V end lost 8 bases, the J end lost 1 base, and 12 bases lay between the germline ends. Here the CDR3 DNA reads TGTGCCAGCCGCCTGGCAGGATCCTACGAGCAGTACTTC. Protein sequence: CASRLAGSYEQYF.

The V gene is TRBV5-4, the J gene TRBJ1-5; D is possibly TRBD1 (6 bases). Germline CDR1 SGHNT, CDR2 YYREEE (reference sequence). V was trimmed by 0 bases and J by 1 base, leaving 8 bases between them. The CDR3 sequence is 15 residues long. In DNA, the CDR3 is TGTGCCAGCAGCTTGGACAGGGACAGCAATCAGCCCCAGCATTTT. Its translation: CASSLDRDSNQPQHF.